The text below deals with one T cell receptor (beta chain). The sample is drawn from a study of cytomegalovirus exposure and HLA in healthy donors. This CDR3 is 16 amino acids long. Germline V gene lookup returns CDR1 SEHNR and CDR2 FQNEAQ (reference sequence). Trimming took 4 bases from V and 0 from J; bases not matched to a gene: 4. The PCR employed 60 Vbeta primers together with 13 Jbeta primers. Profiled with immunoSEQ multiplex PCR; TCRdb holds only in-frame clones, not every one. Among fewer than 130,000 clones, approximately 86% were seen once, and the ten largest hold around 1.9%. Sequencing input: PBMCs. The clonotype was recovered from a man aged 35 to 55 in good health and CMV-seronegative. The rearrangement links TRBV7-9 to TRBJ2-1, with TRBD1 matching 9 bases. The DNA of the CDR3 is TGTGCCAGCAGCTCCGGGACAGGGAGCTCCTACAATGAGCAGTTCTTC. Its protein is CASSSGTGSSYNEQFF.